Presented here are 14 T cell receptor beta chains from one specimen sequenced in a study of blood T cell repertoires in COVID-19. The repertoire was sequenced with immunoSEQ multiplex PCR; TCRdb's copy has only in-frame clones and lacks some. The sample has hundreds of thousands of clones; roughly four fifths are singletons. The sample taken for sequencing was PBMCs or T cells enriched from blood (not recorded which). The receptors were sampled from a woman in her sixties or seventies who had recovered from COVID-19.

This clone showed up just once. This sequence joins TRBV27 and TRBJ1-3, with a possible D match to TRBD1 (5 bases). V lost 8 bases, J lost 0 bases, and 11 bases lay in between. The CDR3 totals 14 residues. Germline V CDR1 and CDR2: MNHEY, SMNVEV (reference sequence). In nucleotides, the CDR3 is TGTGCCAGCGGGAGGGGAAGCTCTGGAAACACCATATATTTT. Amino acids: CASGRGSSGNTIYF.

This clone occurred once. The chain couples TRBV7-9 to TRBJ2-3; D possibly corresponds to TRBD2 (5 bases). The CDR3 is 12 residues long. Trimming removed 1 base at V and 9 bases at J, with 8 bases between. Germline V gene data show CDR1 as SEHNR and CDR2 as FQNEAQ (reference sequence). In DNA form, the CDR3 reads TGTGCCAGCAGCTTAGGGACTCTGACGCAGTATTTT. This gives the protein CASSLGTLTQYF. Drawing the rest from reference TRBV7-9 and TRBJ2-3, the complete variable domain is DTGVSQNPRHKITKRGQNVTFRCDPISEHNRLYWYRQTLGQGPEFLTYFQNEAQLEKSRLLSDRFSAERPKGSFSTLEIQRTEQGDSAMYLCASSLGTLTQYFGPGTRLTVL.

This clone was recorded a few times. This chain joins TRBV5-4 and TRBJ1-2; 12 positions agree with TRBD1. Unmatched junction bases numbered 9, after V lost 4 bases and J lost 8 bases. The CDR3 has 15 amino acids. Looked up from germline, CDR1 is SGHNT and CDR2 is YYREEE (reference sequence). In nucleotides, the CDR3 is TGTGCCAGCAGCCAAGGGACAGGGGGCAGGTACGGCTACACCTTC. Its protein is CASSQGTGGRYGYTF.

This rearrangement joins TRBV5-1 to TRBJ2-1, with TRBD2 matching over 11 bases. With 0 bases clipped from V and 6 bases from J, the junction kept 5 bases outside the gene matches. Germline V gene lookup returns CDR1 SGHRS and CDR2 YFSETQ. This CDR3 contains 16 residues. The CDR3 protein is CASSLERLAGSNEQFF. The DNA of the CDR3 is TGCGCCAGCAGCTTGGAGCGACTAGCGGGAAGCAATGAGCAGTTCTTC.

This chain uses TRBV4-2 with TRBJ2-1; 13 nucleotides agree with TRBD2. The germline CDR1 and CDR2 sequences are LGHNA and YNFKEQ. V dropped 2 bases and J dropped 2; count of bases not matched to a gene: 3. This CDR3 contains 17 residues. This CDR3 reads CASSQSGLAGAYNEQFF. Written as DNA, the CDR3 is TGTGCCAGCAGCCAATCAGGACTAGCGGGGGCCTACAATGAGCAGTTCTTC.

This clone was recorded only once. This chain links TRBV5-4 with TRBJ2-5; 9 positions match TRBD1. From germline, CDR1 is SGHNT and CDR2 YYREEE (reference sequence). CDR3 length: 16 amino acids. The junction had 4 bases not matched to a gene; V was cut back by 1 base and J by 0 bases. CDR3 coding DNA: TGTGCCAGCAGCTTGTCGACAGGGGGTGACCAAGAGACCCAGTACTTC. Translated: CASSLSTGGDQETQYF.

V usage is TRBV11-2 and J usage is TRBJ2-5; 7 bases fit TRBD1. The germline gives CDR1 SGHAT, CDR2 FQNNGV. The CDR3 is 16 amino acids. Trimming cost V 2 bases and J 1 base; bases outside gene matches: 7. The CDR3 coding sequence is TGTGCCAGCAGCTTAACGGGCCCAGGGGGCCAAGAGACCCAGTACTTC. This sequence encodes CASSLTGPGGQETQYF. Variable domain in full (rest from reference TRBV11-2 and TRBJ2-5): EAGVAQSPRYKIIEKRQSVAFWCNPISGHATLYWYQQILGQGPKLLIQFQNNGVVDDSQLPKDRFSAERLKGVDSTLKIQPAKLEDSAVYLCASSLTGPGGQETQYFGPGTRLLVL.

The chain recombines TRBV19 with TRBJ2-7; D is perhaps TRBD1 (6 bases). This CDR3 spans 13 amino acids. Trimming pared 6 bases from V and 3 bases from J, leaving 12 bases between. The germline V gene encodes CDR1 LNHDA and CDR2 SQIVND (reference sequence). The CDR3 region has the DNA TGTGCCAGTAGCAGACAGGACGTCTACGAGCAGTACTTC. This gives the protein CASSRQDVYEQYF.

This chain links TRBV5-1 with TRBJ2-3; unclear D gene. The V end lost 1 base, the J end lost 5 bases, and 8 bases lay between the germline ends. The CDR3 sequence is 13 residues long. Germline CDR1 is SGHRS and CDR2 is YFSETQ. DNA for the CDR3: TGCGCCAGCAGCTTGCCCGAGAGAGATACGCAGTATTTT. Its protein product is CASSLPERDTQYF.

This chain uses TRBV7-9 with TRBJ2-6, with 11 nucleotides matching TRBD2. Germline loops: CDR1 SEHNR, CDR2 FQNEAQ (reference sequence). CDR3 length: 17 amino acids. The V gene end was trimmed by 4 bases and the J gene end by 2 bases; junction bases not matched to a gene: 4. The CDR3 sequence: CASSSLAGGPGANVLTF. The CDR3 bases are TGTGCCAGCAGCTCCCTAGCGGGGGGACCTGGGGCCAACGTCCTGACTTTC.

The chain couples TRBV7-8 to TRBJ2-5; TRBD1 agrees at 8 bases. CDR1 and CDR2 from the germline V gene are SGHVS and FQNEAQ. After removal of 5 bases from V and 2 bases from J, the junction contained 1 base not matched to a gene. The CDR3 totals 13 residues. The CDR3 DNA reads as TGTGCCAGCAGCCGGGACAGGCAAGAGACCCAGTACTTC. It translates to CASSRDRQETQYF.

The rearrangement links TRBV19 to TRBJ1-3; 9 positions match TRBD1. Germline-derived CDR1 and CDR2 are LNHDA and SQIVND (reference sequence). CDR3 length: 14 amino acids. Trimming cost V 5 bases and J 5 bases; bases outside gene matches: 4. DNA of the CDR3: TGTGCCAGTAGTGAGACAGGGGGGAGAAACACCATATATTTT. This gives the protein CASSETGGRNTIYF.

The chain is built from TRBV19 and TRBJ1-4; TRBD1 might be the D (5 bases). Trimming took off 3 bases at V and 8 bases at J, with 7 bases between the two ends. Germline CDR1 and CDR2: LNHDA and SQIVND (reference sequence). The CDR3 runs to 12 residues. The CDR3 reads CASSMGGEKLFF. In nucleotides, the CDR3 is TGTGCCAGTAGTATGGGGGGGGAAAAACTGTTTTTT.

The chain uses TRBV7-8 and TRBJ1-1; 12 bases match TRBD1. V shed 5 bases, J shed 0 bases, and the junction held 10 bases outside the gene matches. Germline assignment: CDR1 SGHVS and CDR2 FQNEAQ. CDR3 length: 18 residues. In nucleotides, the CDR3 is TGTGCCAGCAGCCTCTCCGGGACAGGGGGCTTTATGAACACTGAAGCTTTCTTT. It encodes CASSLSGTGGFMNTEAFF.